Each of the 2 T cell receptor beta chains below was sequenced from the same sample in a study of PD-L1 blockade in urothelial cancer. Sample time point: peripheral blood 6 weeks after treatment start. Profiled with immunoSEQ multiplex PCR; TCRdb holds only in-frame clones, not every one. Of about 51,000 clones listed, around 89% are singletons. Specimen: PBMCs, collected around atezolizumab (anti-PD-L1) treatment. Receptor source: a man aged 55 to 70 with urothelial cancer.

This clone was counted between two and nine times. J is TRBJ1-2 and V is TRBV6-4; possible D gene TRBD1, 5 bases. From germline, CDR1 is MRHNA and CDR2 SNTAGT. The V end was cut by 6 bases, the J end by 2 bases, with 10 bases between. This CDR3 is 13 amino acids long. The CDR3 DNA follows: TGTGCCAGCAGCGCCACAGGAAACTATGGCTACACCTTC. Translation: CASSATGNYGYTF.

The V call is TRBV27, the J call TRBJ1-5, with 9 bases matching TRBD1. Germline V gene lookup returns CDR1 MNHEY and CDR2 SMNVEV (reference sequence). The V segment lost 7 bases and the J segment 4 bases; nucleotides outside the gene matches: 8. CDR3 length: 15 amino acids. Here the CDR3 reads CASKEGQGGNQPQHF. CDR3 coding DNA: TGTGCCAGCAAGGAGGGACAGGGTGGGAATCAGCCCCAGCATTTT.